The subject of this entry is one T cell receptor (beta chain). It lacks a known antigen. Within one base of it there is no much larger clone, and no base qualities were kept. Sequencing used an Illumina HiSeq 1500. TCRdb itself trimmed the public reads at Q25 with fastp, ran MiXCR and retained productive beta chains. Rows matching on CDR3 protein sequence are summarized as one entry with the most common DNA and genes. The sample table holds 680,000 or so distinct CDR3 sequences, of which 35% to 40% were seen once. The ten most abundant clones make up under 3% of the sample. This entry is derived from a study of T cell repertoires in cytomegalovirus infection (dated by TCRdb to about 2019). About the full investigation: Donor HLA type was relevant to the analysis, because carriage of CMV infection together with the matching HLA type was indicated by public TCR beta signatures.

V drops 0 bases and J drops 2 bases, leaving 15 bases in between. Per the germline V gene (reference sequence), LNHNV is the CDR1 and YYDKDF is the CDR2. From its cysteine to its phenylalanine, the CDR3 spans 17 amino acids. Only the CDR3 part of the read is kept: 51 bases, read in frame from the first base. Beyond this particular receptor, the publication reports: In the ex vivo response, HLA-C-restricted CMV-specific TCR beta clonotypes were dominant, and in two of eight donors the single most frequent clonotype came from this HLA-C-restricted group. In both this cohort and an independent cohort of 350 or so donors, the cumulative frequency of public TCR beta family members distinguished carriers of CMV infection plus the relevant HLA type.

The receptor's source is a human donor in good health (CMV status not recorded). Some clones in this sample may be carry-over from other donors' samples. Here the chain combines TRBV15 and TRBJ2-3; possibly the D gene is TRBD2, per 5 matching bases. Sequenced sample: PBMCs. The sequenced DNA: TGTGCCACCAGCAGAGAGCATGGCGAGGGCTCCACAGATACGCAGTATTTT. Its translation is CATSREHGEGSTDTQYF.